This T cell receptor beta chain was observed in a study of T cells after posttransplantation cyclophosphamide. Study-wide results and caveats: TRB overlap between skin or GI tissue T cells and blood was limited. Later post-transplant blood repertoires were often dominated by donor CD8+ memory clones. Recipient CMV seropositivity and CMV reactivation strongly tracked TRB clonality.

Treatment was busulfan-fludarabine conditioning, a marrow graft, and cyclophosphamide on days +3 and +4. Clones were read by immunoSEQ multiplex PCR, and TCRdb kept only the in-frame ones, dropping some. The table lists tens of thousands of clones, roughly 87% of them singletons. Worth noting for this clone: Its antigen remains unknown. Other DNA sequences of this sample code for an identical CDR3.

Germline V gene data show CDR1 as MNHNY and CDR2 as SVGAGI (reference sequence). This CDR3 has 13 residues. V was pared by 5 bases and J by 4 bases, with 6 bases between. The source of this sequence is a male patient in his sixties or seventies who received an allogeneic stem cell transplant from a related donor and was CMV-positive. A share of the T cells may be of graft donor origin. The chain carries TRBV6-6 and TRBJ1-6; D gene uncertain. Source: PBMCs, taken just over 60 days after allogeneic stem cell transplant with posttransplant cyclophosphamide. The CDR3 region is CASSLNYNSPLHF. In DNA, the CDR3 is TGTGCCAGCAGTCTTAATTATAATTCACCCCTCCACTTT.